The TCR beta chain described here comes from a study of blood T cells in healthy people across ages. Study-level findings and limits: Observed TCR beta diversity per million T cells went down as age went up. This fall followed a roughly linear course with age.

This clonotype was seen a handful of times. Its antigen is undetermined. Germline CDR1 SGHRS, CDR2 YFSETQ. The CDR3 consists of 15 residues. Trimming removed 4 bases at V and 1 base at J, with 13 bases between. Using a J-beta primer mix together with a sample-barcoded 5' primer, a second PCR was run for roughly 6 to 11 cycles. TCRdb processed the 5' RACE reads anew with MiXCR; each CDR3 protein has one entry. This sample yields approximately 900,000 distinct CDR3 sequences, of which 40% to 60% are seen a single time; around an eighth belongs to the top ten. The chain recombines TRBV5-1 with TRBJ2-3, with D perhaps matching TRBD1 or TRBD2 (5 bases each). Material for sequencing was blood. The TCR originated in a man aged 25-45 years in good health. For the CDR3, the DNA is TGCGCCAGCAGCGTGGGACCGGCTGGCACAGATACGCAGTATTTT. Residues: CASSVGPAGTDTQYF.